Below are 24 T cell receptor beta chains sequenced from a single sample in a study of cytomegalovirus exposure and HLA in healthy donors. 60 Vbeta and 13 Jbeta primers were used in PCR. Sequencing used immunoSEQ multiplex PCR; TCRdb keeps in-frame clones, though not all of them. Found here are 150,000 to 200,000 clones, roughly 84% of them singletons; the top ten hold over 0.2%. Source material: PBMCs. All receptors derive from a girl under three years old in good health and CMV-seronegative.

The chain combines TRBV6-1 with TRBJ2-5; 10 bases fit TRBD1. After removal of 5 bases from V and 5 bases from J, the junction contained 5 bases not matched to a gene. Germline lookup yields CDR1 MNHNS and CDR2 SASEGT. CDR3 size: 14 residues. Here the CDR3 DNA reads TGTGCCAGCAGTTCGACAGGGGGCCGGGAGACCCAGTACTTC. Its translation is CASSSTGGRETQYF.

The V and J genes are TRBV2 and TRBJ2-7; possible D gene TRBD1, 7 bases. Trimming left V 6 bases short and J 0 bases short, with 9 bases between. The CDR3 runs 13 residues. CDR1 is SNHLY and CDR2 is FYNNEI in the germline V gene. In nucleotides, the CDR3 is TGTGCCAGCAGGCGGGACAGCTCCTACGAGCAGTACTTC. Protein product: CASRRDSSYEQYF.

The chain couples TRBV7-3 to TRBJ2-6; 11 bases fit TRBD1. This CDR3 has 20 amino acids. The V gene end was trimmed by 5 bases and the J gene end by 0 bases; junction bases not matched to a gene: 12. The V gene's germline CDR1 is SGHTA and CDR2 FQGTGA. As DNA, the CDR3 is TGTGCCAGCAGCCCCTGGACAGGGGGCTGGGGTAGCTCTGGGGCCAACGTCCTGACTTTC. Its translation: CASSPWTGGWGSSGANVLTF.

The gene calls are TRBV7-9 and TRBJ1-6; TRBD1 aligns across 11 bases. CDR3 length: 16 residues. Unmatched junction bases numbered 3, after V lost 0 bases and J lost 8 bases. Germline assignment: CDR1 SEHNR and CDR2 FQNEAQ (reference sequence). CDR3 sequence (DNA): TGTGCCAGCAGCTTAGCGTGGGGACAGGGGGATTCACCCCTCCACTTT. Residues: CASSLAWGQGDSPLHF.

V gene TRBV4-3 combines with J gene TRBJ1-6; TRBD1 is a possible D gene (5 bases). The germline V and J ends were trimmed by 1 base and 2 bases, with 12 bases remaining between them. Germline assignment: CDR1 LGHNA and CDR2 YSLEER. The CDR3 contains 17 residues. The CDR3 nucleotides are TGCGCCAGCAGCCAAGCGGGGGAAGCCGCCTATAATTCACCCCTCCACTTT. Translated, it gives CASSQAGEAAYNSPLHF.

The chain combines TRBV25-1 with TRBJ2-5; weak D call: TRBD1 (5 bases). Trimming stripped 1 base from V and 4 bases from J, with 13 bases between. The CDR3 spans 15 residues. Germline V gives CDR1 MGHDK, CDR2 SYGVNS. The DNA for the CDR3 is TGTGCCAGCAGTGAATCAGCAGGGTGGACAGAGACCCAGTACTTC. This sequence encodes CASSESAGWTETQYF. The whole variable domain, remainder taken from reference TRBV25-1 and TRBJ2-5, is EADIYQTPRYLVIGTGKKITLECSQTMGHDKMYWYQQDPGMELHLIHYSYGVNSTEKGDLSSESTVSRIRTEHFPLTLESARPSHTSQYLCASSESAGWTETQYFGPGTRLLVL.

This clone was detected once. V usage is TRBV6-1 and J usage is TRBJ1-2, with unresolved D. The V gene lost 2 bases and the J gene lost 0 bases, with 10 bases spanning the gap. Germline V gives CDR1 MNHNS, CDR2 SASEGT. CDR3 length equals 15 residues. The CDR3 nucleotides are TGTGCCAGCAGTGAAATACGCGGTCCTAACTATGGCTACACCTTC. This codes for CASSEIRGPNYGYTF.

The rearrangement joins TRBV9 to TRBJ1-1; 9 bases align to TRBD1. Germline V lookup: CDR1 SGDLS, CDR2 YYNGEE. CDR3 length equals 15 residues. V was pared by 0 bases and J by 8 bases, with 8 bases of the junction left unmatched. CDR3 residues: CASSVAGDRAPEAFF. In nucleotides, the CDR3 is TGTGCCAGCAGCGTAGCAGGGGACAGGGCACCCGAAGCTTTCTTT.

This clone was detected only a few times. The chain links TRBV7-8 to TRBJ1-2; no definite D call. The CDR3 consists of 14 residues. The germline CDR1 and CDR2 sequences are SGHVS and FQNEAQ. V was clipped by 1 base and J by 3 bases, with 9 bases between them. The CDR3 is CASSLESSYYGYTF. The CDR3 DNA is TGTGCCAGCAGCTTAGAATCCTCCTACTATGGCTACACCTTC.

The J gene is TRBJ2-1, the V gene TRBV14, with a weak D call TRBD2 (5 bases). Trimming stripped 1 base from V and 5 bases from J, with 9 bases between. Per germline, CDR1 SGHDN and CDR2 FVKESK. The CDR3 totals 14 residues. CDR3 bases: TGTGCCAGCAGCCAAGTTGTCGGGGACAATGAGCAGTTCTTC. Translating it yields CASSQVVGDNEQFF.

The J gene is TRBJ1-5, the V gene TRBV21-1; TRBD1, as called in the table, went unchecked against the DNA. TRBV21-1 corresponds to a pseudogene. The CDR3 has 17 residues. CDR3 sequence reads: CASSQWRQGLRNQPQHF. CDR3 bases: TGTGCCAGCAGCCAGTGGAGACAGGGGTTGCGCAATCAGCCCCAGCATTTT.

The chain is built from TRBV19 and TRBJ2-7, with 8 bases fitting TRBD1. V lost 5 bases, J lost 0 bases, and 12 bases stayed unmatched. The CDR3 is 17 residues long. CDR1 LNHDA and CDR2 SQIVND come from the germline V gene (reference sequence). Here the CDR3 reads CASSLTIRDRFSYEQYF. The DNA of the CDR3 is TGTGCCAGTAGTCTTACCATCCGGGACAGGTTCTCCTACGAGCAGTACTTC.

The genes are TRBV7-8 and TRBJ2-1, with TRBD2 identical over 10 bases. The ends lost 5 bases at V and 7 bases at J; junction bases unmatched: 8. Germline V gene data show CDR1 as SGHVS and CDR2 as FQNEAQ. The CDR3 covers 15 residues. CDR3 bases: TGTGCCAGCAGCCAAAGCGGGAGGGCCGGAAATGAGCAGTTCTTC. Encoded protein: CASSQSGRAGNEQFF.

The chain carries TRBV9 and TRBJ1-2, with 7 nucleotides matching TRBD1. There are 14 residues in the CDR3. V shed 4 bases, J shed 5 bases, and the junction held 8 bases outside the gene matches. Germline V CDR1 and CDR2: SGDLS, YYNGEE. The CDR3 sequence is CASSFGQELYGYTF. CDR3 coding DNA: TGTGCCAGCAGCTTCGGACAGGAATTATATGGCTACACCTTC.

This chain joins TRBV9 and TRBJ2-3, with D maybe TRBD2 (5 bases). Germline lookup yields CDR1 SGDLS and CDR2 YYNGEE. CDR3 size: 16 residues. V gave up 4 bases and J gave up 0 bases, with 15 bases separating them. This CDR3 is CASSPIGGRSTDTQYF. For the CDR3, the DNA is TGTGCCAGCAGCCCAATAGGAGGCCGAAGCACAGATACGCAGTATTTT.

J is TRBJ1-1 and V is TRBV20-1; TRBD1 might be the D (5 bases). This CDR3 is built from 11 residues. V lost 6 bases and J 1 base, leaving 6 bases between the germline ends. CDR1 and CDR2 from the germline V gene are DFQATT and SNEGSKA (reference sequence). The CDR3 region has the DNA TGCAGTGCCGACAGGAACACTGAAGCTTTCTTT. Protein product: CSADRNTEAFF.

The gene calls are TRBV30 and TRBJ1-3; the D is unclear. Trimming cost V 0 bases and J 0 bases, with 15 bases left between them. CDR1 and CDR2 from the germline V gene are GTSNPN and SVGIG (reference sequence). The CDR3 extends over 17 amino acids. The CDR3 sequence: CAWSVLFRSSSGNTIYF. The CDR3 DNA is TGTGCCTGGAGTGTATTGTTCCGATCTAGCTCTGGAAACACCATATATTTT.

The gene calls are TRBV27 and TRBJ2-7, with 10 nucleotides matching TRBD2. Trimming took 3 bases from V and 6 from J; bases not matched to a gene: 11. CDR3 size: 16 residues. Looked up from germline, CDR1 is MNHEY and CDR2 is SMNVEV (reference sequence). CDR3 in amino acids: CASSFSSGSAIFEQYF. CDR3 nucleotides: TGTGCCAGCAGTTTTTCTAGCGGGAGCGCCATTTTCGAGCAGTACTTC.

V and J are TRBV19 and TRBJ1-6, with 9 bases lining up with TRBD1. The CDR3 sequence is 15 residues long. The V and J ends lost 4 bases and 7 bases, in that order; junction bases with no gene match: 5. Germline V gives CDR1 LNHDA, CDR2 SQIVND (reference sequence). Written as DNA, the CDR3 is TGTGCCAGTAGTAGTGGAGGACAGGGGAATTCACCCCTCCACTTT. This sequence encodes CASSSGGQGNSPLHF.

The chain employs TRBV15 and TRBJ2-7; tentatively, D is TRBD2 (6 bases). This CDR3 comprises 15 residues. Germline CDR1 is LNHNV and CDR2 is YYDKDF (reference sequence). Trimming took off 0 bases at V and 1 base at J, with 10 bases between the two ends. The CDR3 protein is CATSRDPGGSYEQYF. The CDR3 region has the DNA TGTGCCACCAGCAGAGATCCCGGGGGATCCTACGAGCAGTACTTC. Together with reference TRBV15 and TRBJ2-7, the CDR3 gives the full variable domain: DAMVIQNPRYQVTQFGKPVTLSCSQTLNHNVMYWYQQKSSQAPKLLFHYYDKDFNNEADTPDNFQSRRPNTSFCFLDIRSPGLGDTAMYLCATSRDPGGSYEQYFGPGTRLTVT.

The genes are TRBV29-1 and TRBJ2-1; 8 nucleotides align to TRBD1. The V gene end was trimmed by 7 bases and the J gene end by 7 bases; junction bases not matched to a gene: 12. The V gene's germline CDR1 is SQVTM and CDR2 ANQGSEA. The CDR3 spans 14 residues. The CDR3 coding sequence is TGCAGCGCGCAGGGGGCGCGAGTATGGAATGAGCAGTTCTTC. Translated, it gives CSAQGARVWNEQFF.

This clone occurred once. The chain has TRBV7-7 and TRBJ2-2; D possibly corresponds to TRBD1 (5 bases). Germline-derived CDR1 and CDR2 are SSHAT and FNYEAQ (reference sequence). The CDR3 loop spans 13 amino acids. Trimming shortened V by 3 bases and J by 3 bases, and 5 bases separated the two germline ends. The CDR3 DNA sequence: TGTGCCAGCAGCTTGACAGACACCGGGGAGCTGTTTTTT. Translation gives CASSLTDTGELFF.

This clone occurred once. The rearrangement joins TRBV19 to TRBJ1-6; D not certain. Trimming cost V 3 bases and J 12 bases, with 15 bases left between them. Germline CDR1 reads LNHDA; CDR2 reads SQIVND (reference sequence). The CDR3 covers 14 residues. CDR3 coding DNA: TGTGCCAGTAGTATCCCGGGTACCCAAGGACCCCTCCACTTT. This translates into CASSIPGTQGPLHF.

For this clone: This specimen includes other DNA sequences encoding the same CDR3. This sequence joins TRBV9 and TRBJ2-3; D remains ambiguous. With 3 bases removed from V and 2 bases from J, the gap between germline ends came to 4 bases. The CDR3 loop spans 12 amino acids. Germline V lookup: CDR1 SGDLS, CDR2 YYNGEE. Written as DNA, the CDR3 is TGTGCCAGCAGCGCTAACACAGATACGCAGTATTTT. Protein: CASSANTDTQYF.